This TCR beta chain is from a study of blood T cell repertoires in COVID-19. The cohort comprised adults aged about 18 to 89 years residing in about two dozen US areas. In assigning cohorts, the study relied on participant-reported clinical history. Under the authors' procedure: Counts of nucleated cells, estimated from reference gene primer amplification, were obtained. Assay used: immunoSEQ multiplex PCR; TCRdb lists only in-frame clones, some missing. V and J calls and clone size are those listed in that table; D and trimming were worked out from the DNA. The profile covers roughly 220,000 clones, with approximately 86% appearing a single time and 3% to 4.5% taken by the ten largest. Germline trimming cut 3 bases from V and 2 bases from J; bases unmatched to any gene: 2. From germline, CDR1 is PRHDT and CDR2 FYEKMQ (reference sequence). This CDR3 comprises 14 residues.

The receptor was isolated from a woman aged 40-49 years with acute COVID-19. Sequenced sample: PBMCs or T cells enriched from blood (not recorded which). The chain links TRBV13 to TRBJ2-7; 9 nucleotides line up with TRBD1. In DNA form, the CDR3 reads TGTGCCAGCAGCTTGGGACAGGGTGCCTACGAGCAGTACTTC. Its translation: CASSLGQGAYEQYF.